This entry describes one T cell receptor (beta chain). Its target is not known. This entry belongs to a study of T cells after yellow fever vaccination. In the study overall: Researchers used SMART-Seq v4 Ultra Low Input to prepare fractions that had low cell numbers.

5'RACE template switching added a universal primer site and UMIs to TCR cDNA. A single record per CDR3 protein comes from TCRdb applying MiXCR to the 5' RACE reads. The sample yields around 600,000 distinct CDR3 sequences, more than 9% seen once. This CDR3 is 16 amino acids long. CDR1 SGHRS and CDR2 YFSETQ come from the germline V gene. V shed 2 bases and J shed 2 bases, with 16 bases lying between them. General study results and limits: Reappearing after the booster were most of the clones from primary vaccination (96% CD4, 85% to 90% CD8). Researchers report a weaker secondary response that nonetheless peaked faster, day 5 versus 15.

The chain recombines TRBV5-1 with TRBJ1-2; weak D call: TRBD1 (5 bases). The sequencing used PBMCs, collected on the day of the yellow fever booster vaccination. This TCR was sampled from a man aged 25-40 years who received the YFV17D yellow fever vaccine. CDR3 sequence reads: CASSLEGHSPNYGYTF. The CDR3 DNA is TGCGCCAGCAGCTTAGAAGGACATTCCCCGAACTATGGCTACACCTTC.